This T cell receptor (beta chain) emerged from a study of blood T cell repertoires in COVID-19. The study counted Cohort 3 donors as recovered given two negative PCRs, clearance, or symptom resolution. Here immunoSEQ multiplex PCR was the method, and the copy in TCRdb shows in-frame clones only, minus some. Among 250,000 to 350,000 clones listed, roughly nine tenths were seen once. V shed 4 bases and J shed 4 bases, with 16 bases lying between them. The CDR3 is made up of 15 amino acids. The V gene's germline CDR1 is SGHTA and CDR2 FQGNSA. V is TRBV7-2 and J is TRBJ1-1; no firm D call. The receptor's source is a woman between 18 and 29 years old who had recovered from COVID-19. The specimen sequenced was PBMCs or T cells enriched from blood (not recorded which). CDR3 nucleotide sequence: TGTGCCAGCAGCTCCAGACTCTTGGTTGGCACTGAAGCTTTCTTT. As protein: CASSSRLLVGTEAFF.